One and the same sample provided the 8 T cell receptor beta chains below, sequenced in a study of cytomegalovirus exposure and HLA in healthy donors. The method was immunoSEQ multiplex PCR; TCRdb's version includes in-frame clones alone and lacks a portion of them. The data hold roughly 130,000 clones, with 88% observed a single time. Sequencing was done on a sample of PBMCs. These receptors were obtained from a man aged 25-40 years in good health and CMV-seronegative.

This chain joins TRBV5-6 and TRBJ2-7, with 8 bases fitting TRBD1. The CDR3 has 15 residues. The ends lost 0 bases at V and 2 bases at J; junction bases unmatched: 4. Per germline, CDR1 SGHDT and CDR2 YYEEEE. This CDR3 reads CASSLGRDRPYEQYF. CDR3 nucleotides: TGTGCCAGCAGCTTGGGTCGGGACAGGCCCTACGAGCAGTACTTC.

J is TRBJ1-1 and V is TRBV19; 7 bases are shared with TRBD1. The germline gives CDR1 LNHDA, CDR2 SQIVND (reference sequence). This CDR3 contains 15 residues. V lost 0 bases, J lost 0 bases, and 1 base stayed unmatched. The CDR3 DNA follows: TGTGCCAGTAGTATAGACGGGACAGTGAACACTGAAGCTTTCTTT. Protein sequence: CASSIDGTVNTEAFF. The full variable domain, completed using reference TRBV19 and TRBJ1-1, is DGGITQSPKYLFRKEGQNVTLSCEQNLNHDAMYWYRQDPGQGLRLIYYSQIVNDFQKGDIAEGYSVSREKKESFPLTVTSAQKNPTAFYLCASSIDGTVNTEAFFGQGTRLTVV.

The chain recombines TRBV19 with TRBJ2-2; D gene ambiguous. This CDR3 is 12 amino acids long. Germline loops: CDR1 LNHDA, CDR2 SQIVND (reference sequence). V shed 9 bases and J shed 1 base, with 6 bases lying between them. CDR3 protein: CASYRNTGELFF. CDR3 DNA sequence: TGTGCCAGCTACAGGAACACCGGGGAGCTGTTTTTT.

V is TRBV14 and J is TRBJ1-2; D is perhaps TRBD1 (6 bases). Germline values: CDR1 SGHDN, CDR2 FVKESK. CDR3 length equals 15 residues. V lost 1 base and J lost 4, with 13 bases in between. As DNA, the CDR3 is TGTGCCAGCAGCCAAGCCGGGACACCGTCCTATGGCTACACCTTC. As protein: CASSQAGTPSYGYTF.

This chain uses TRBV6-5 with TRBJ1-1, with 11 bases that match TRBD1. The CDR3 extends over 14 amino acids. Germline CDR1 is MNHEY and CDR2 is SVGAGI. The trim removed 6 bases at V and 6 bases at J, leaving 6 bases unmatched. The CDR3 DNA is TGTGCCAGCAGACAGGACAGGGGGCTGCCTGAAGCTTTCTTT. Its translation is CASRQDRGLPEAFF.

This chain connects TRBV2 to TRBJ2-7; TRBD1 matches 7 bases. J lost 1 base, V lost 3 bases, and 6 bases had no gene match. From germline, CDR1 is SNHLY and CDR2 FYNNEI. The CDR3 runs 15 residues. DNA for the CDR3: TGTGCCAGCAGTGATGACAGGGTAGGGTCCTACGAGCAGTACTTC. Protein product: CASSDDRVGSYEQYF. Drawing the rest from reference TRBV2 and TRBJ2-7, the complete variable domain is EPEVTQTPSHQVTQMGQEVILRCVPISNHLYFYWYRQILGQKVEFLVSFYNNEISEKSEIFDDQFSVERPDGSNFTLKIRSTKLEDSAMYFCASSDDRVGSYEQYFGPGTRLTVT.

CDR3 loop: CASSEIGGAQETQYF. Written as DNA, the CDR3 is TGTGCCAGCAGTGAAATAGGGGGCGCCCAAGAGACCCAGTACTTC. The V and J genes are TRBV6-1 and TRBJ2-5; 7 nucleotides agree with TRBD1. The CDR3 covers 15 residues. Germline assignment: CDR1 MNHNS and CDR2 SASEGT. V shed 2 bases, J shed 1 base, and the junction held 4 bases outside the gene matches.

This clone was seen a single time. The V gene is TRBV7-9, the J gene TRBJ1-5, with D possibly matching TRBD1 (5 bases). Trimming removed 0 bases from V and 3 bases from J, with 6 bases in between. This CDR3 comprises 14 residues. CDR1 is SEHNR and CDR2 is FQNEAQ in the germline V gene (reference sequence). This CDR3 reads CASSLAQVNQPQHF. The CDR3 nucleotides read TGTGCCAGCAGCTTAGCACAGGTCAATCAGCCCCAGCATTTT.